This TCR beta chain was recorded in a study of neoadjuvant anti-PD-1 for oral cavity cancer (dated by TCRdb to the early 2020s). About the investigation overall: Three to four biweekly doses of nivolumab at 3 mg/kg were mostly administered to patients before curative-intent surgical resection. A fourth nivolumab dose was given around day 43 to patients without progression, and definitive surgical resection was performed in those patients on days 50-56. Under RECIST 1.1, a patient counted as a responder if showing complete response, partial response or stable disease, and as a non-responder if showing progression. There were roughly 11 patients in the parent correlative cohort, and the response rate was less than 40%. Results and caveats for the whole study, not just this receptor: After neoadjuvant nivolumab, T cell clonality (Gini index) in PBMCs was significantly higher in non-responders than in responders. The TCR analyses had only a few patients in each response group, and the authors called for validation in larger cohorts. Higher pretreatment blood Treg/Th17 ratios correlated with both higher pretreatment blood TCRbeta clonality and lower post-treatment tumor TCRbeta clonality.

This clone was recorded once. It has no known antigen specificity. No qualities accompany the bases; no much larger clone lies one base away. For deep sequencing, PBMC libraries mostly used approximately 500 ng of input genomic DNA, with six replicates for each sample. The immunoSEQ hsTCRbeta kit was used to prepare TCRbeta libraries, following the manufacturer's instructions. The finished libraries were brought together in one pool at roughly 2.7 nM, which was then read using an Illumina NovaSeq 6000 S4 flow cell. From the authors' description of their analysis: The immunoSEQ Analyzer was used for raw data preprocessing and quality control. The analysis was limited to productive rearrangements, and each clonotype was defined by a unique CDR3 amino acid sequence. Repertoire clonality was estimated as the Gini-Simpson index, which was computed with the R package tcR. Gini indices were compared with Student's t test, and associations with tumor size change were assessed by Pearson correlation. TCRdb obtained this table from immuneACCESS and retained in-frame rearrangements with V and J assigned. These tables miss some clones; where compared with another copy, unresolved V genes account for less than half of the shortfall, and the remainder is unexplained. V and J calls and clone size come straight from that table; D and trimming were deduced from the DNA. The sample includes about 18,000 clones, with around 76% observed a single time. Approximately 2.7% of the sample is in the top ten clones.

Germline trimming: 2 bases from V, 4 bases from J; junction bases outside gene matches: 14. CDR1 and CDR2, looked up from the germline V gene (reference sequence), are SGHAT and FQDESV. Spanning cysteine to phenylalanine, the CDR3 consists of 17 amino acids. CDR3 DNA is the only sequence kept; it has 51 bases, read in frame from the first base. The sample's time point label, decoded: before neoadjuvant nivolumab. The patients had newly diagnosed stage II-IVA oral cavity squamous cell carcinoma and had not received any prior systemic or radiation treatment. The cohort was made up of patients with locally advanced, HPV-negative oral cavity squamous cell carcinoma. Peripheral blood mononuclear cells were analyzed directly, without maintenance or expansion in culture. Samples were obtained from a longitudinal correlative study of a single-arm phase II trial of neoadjuvant nivolumab in oral cavity squamous cell carcinoma. Subject-matched pre- and post-treatment PBMCs and tumors from three responders and three non-responders were subjected to genomic DNA-based TCRbeta sequencing. Peripheral blood mononuclear cells were drawn once before nivolumab treatment and a second time after treatment, when surgery took place. The Maxwell RSC DNA from Cells kit was used to isolate genomic DNA from PBMCs.

The rearrangement joined TRBV11-1 to TRBJ2-7; 7 nucleotides in the junction match TRBD2. The sequence was collected from a person aged 40 to 85 with oral cavity squamous cell carcinoma. Here the sequenced sample was PBMCs, taken before nivolumab (anti-PD-1) treatment. The CDR3 here reads CASSLSGLGAEGYEQYF. The nucleotide sequence reads TGTGCCAGCAGCTTAAGCGGACTAGGGGCCGAAGGATACGAGCAGTACTTC. Where the CDR3 stops, the reference TRBV11-1 and TRBJ2-7 genes take over; the full variable domain is EAEVAQSPRYKITEKSQAVAFWCDPISGHATLYWYRQILGQGPELLVQFQDESVVDDSQLPKDRFSAERLKGVDSTLKIQPAELGDSAMYLCASSLSGLGAEGYEQYFGPGTRLTVT.